This T cell receptor beta chain was recovered during a study of control samples from healthy donors and cancer patients. Clones were sequenced by immunoSEQ multiplex PCR, and TCRdb holds only the in-frame ones, with some missing. The sample consists of about 130,000 clones, roughly 92% of them appearing once. Sequenced sample: PBMCs. The TCR sequence derives from a man aged 80 or over with head and neck cancer.

In nucleotides, the CDR3 is TGTGCCTGGAGTGTAAGAGATAGCAATCAGCCCCAGCATTTT. Its translation is CAWSVRDSNQPQHF. The V call is TRBV30, the J call TRBJ1-5; no clear D gene. Between the trimmed V and J ends, which lost 0 bases and 0 bases, there was a span of 6 bases. CDR1 and CDR2 from the germline V gene are GTSNPN and SVGIG (reference sequence). There are 14 residues in the CDR3.